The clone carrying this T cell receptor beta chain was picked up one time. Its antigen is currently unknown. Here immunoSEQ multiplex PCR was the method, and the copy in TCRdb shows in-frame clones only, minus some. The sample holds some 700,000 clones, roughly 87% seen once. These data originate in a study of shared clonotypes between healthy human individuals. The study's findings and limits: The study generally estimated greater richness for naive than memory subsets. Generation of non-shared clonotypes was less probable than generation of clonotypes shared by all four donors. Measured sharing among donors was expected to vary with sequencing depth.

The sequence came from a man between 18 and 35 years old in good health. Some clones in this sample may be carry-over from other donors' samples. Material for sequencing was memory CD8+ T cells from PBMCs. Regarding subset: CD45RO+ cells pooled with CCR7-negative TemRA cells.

The CDR3 region is CASSPPLTLAGAETQYF. The CDR3, as DNA: TGTGCCAGCTCACCACCGCTAACGCTAGCAGGCGCGGAGACCCAGTACTTC. The chain carries TRBV18 and TRBJ2-5, with D perhaps TRBD2 (5 bases). Germline V gives CDR1 KGHSH, CDR2 LQKENI. The CDR3 totals 17 residues. V was clipped by 0 bases and J by 5 bases, with 19 bases between them. The full variable domain, rest sourced from reference TRBV18 and TRBJ2-5, is NAGVMQNPRHLVRRRGQEARLRCSPMKGHSHVYWYRQLPEEGLKFMVYLQKENIIDESGMPKERFSAEFPKEGPSILRIQQVVRGDSAAYFCASSPPLTLAGAETQYFGPGTRLLVL.